These 2 T cell receptor beta chains originate from one sample sequenced in a study of T-cell reconstitution after alpha-beta-depleted transplantation in children (dated by TCRdb to 2016 to 2017). Receptors were amplified or captured by PCR. TCRdb names Illumina HiSeq 2500 as the instrument used. Molecular barcoding was employed in the preparation of TCR libraries, with unique molecular identifiers being used to normalize TCRbeta repertoire quantification. The public reads were reanalyzed by TCRdb: fastp trimming at Q25, MiXCR alignment, in-frame beta chains only. When rows share a CDR3 protein, they turn into one entry using the most common DNA and genes. Across this sample there are a few hundred thousand distinct CDR3 sequences, with roughly 13% seen only once. Around 2.2% of the sample belongs to the ten largest clones. Read against the paper, the sample's treatment or condition label means: allogeneic hematopoietic cell transplantation with graft depleted of TCRalphabeta T cells and CD19 B cells.

The sample was PBMCs, mostly from graft donor cells, taken 360 days after TCRalphabeta/CD19-depleted stem cell transplant. These receptor sequences come from a male patient younger than 18 who had a stem cell transplant for acute myeloid leukemia, so the T cells may come from the graft donor.

Many counts were recorded for this clonotype. The chain couples TRBV4-1 to TRBJ1-4; no clear D gene. The CDR3 is 12 amino acids. Trimming took off 3 bases at V and 7 bases at J, with 6 bases between the two ends. In germline, CDR1 is MGHRA, CDR2 YSYEKL. CDR3 coding DNA: TGCGCCAGCAGCCAGGCTGGTGAAAAACTGTTTTTT. The encoded protein is CASSQAGEKLFF.

This chain links TRBV11-1 with TRBJ2-1; 10 positions match TRBD1. CDR3 length: 13 residues. Germline trimming cut 4 bases from V and 9 bases from J; bases unmatched to any gene: 3. Germline CDR1 SGHAT, CDR2 FQDESV (reference sequence). The CDR3 DNA is TGTGCCAGCAGCTCCCGGACAGGGGGTGAGCAGTTCTTC. Translated: CASSSRTGGEQFF.